The clone carrying this T cell receptor beta chain was counted ten times or more. The antigen is undetermined. The record originates from a study of Graves' ophthalmopathy and Graves' hyperthyroidism. Study results and limitations: Blood was where most expanded thyroid clonotypes above 0.001 frequency also turned up.

TCR beta CDR3 amplification used RNA transcripts. Second-round multiplex PCR came after first-round RT-PCR with HTBI primers. TCRdb re-called the multiplex PCR reads through MiXCR, storing one row per CDR3 protein. This repertoire shows over 650,000 distinct CDR3 sequences, over 40% found once; its top ten account for 3% to 3.5%. Other autoimmune disease, uncontrolled infection, pregnancy and lactation led to exclusion. The sequenced sample was peripheral blood. The TCR comes from an adult man with Graves' ophthalmopathy.

The CDR3, as DNA: TGTGCCAGCAGCGTGGGGGAACATGGCTACACCTTC. Residues: CASSVGEHGYTF. This sequence joins TRBV7-9 and TRBJ1-2; weak D call: TRBD1 (5 bases). The germline V and J ends were trimmed by 5 bases and 6 bases, with 10 bases remaining between them. The germline gives CDR1 SEHNR, CDR2 FQNEAQ (reference sequence). This CDR3 has 12 amino acids.